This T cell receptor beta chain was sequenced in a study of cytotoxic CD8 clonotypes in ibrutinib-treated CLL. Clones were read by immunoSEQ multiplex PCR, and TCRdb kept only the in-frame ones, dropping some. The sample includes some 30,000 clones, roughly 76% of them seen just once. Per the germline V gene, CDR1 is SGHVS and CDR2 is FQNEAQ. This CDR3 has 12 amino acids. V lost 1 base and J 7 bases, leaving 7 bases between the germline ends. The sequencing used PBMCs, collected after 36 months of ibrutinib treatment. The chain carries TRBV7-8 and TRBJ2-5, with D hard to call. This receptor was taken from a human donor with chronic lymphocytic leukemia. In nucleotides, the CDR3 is TGTGCCAGCAGCTTAGACCCGGGGACCCAGTACTTC. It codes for CASSLDPGTQYF.